Reported below is one T cell receptor (beta chain). This CDR3 contains 16 residues. The germline gives CDR1 SEHNR, CDR2 FQNEAQ (reference sequence). V lost 5 bases and J lost 0; bases outside the gene matches: 7. The entry originates in a study of T cell changes during pregnancy in multiple sclerosis. Profiling relied on immunoSEQ multiplex PCR, and the TCRdb table lists in-frame clones only, not all of them. The sample has about 70,000 clones; about 91% are singletons. This sequence joins TRBV7-9 and TRBJ1-3, with 7 bases that match TRBD1. This receptor was obtained from a female donor with multiple sclerosis, enrolled in a pregnancy study. The input for sequencing was peripheral blood, taken in the first trimester of pregnancy. CDR3 nucleotides: TGTGCCAGCAGCGGACAGGACGGCTACTCTGGAAACACCATATATTTT. Protein product: CASSGQDGYSGNTIYF.